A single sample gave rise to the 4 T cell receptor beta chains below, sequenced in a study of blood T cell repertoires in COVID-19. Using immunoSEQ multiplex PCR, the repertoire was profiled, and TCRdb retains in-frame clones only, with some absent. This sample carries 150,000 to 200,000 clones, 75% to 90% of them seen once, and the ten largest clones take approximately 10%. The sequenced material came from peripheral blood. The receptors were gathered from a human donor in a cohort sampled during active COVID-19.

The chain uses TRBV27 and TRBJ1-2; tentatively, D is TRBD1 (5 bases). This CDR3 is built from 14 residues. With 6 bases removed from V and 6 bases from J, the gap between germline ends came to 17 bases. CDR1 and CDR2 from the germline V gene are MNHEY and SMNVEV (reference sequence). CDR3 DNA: TGTGCCAGCAGCTTGGACCGTGGGACTAATGGCTACACCTTC. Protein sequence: CASSLDRGTNGYTF.

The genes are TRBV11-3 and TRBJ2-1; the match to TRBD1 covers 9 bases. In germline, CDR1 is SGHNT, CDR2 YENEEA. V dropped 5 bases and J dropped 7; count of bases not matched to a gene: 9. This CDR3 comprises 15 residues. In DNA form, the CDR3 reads TGTGCCAGCAGCCTTGGTGAAGACAGGGGGAATGAGCAGTTCTTC. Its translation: CASSLGEDRGNEQFF.

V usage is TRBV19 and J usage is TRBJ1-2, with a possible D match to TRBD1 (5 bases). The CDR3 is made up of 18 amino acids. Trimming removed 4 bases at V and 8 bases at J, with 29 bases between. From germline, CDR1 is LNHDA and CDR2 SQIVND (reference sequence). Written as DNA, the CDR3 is TGTGCCAGTAGTACCCTGACAGCAACGGACCCCCCTCCCTGGGGCTACACCTTC. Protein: CASSTLTATDPPPWGYTF.

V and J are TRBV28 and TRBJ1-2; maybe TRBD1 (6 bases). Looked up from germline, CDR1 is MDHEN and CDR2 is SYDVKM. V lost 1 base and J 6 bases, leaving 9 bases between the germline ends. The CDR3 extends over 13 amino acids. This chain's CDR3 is CASSLLHRDGYTF. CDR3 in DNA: TGTGCCAGCAGTTTATTACACAGGGATGGCTACACCTTC.